The TCR beta chain under discussion was sequenced for a study of human T cells and chemical hapten exposure. Losses at the gene ends were 3 bases for V and 8 bases for J; bases not matched to a gene: 5. The CDR3 has 15 residues. Time point specified: patch test 1, 2 weeks after DPC sensitization. Indicated treatment: therapeutic diphenylcyclopropenone sensitization with weekly scalp DPC. This clonotype was detected a few times. TCRdb re-called the RACE reads through MiXCR, storing one row per CDR3 protein. The sample yields over 95,000 distinct CDR3 sequences, 9.5% to 15% seen once. The chain has TRBV12-3 or TRBV12-4 and TRBJ2-1; 12 bases match TRBD2. The material sequenced was whole blood, taken in connection with sensitization to the hapten diphenylcyclopropenone (DPC). The sequence was obtained from a middle-aged woman with alopecia areata. Some clones in this sample may be carry-over from other donors' samples. As DNA, the CDR3 is TGTGCCAGCAGTTTTCGGACTAGCGGGAACGATGAGCAGTTCTTC. Translated, it gives CASSFRTSGNDEQFF.